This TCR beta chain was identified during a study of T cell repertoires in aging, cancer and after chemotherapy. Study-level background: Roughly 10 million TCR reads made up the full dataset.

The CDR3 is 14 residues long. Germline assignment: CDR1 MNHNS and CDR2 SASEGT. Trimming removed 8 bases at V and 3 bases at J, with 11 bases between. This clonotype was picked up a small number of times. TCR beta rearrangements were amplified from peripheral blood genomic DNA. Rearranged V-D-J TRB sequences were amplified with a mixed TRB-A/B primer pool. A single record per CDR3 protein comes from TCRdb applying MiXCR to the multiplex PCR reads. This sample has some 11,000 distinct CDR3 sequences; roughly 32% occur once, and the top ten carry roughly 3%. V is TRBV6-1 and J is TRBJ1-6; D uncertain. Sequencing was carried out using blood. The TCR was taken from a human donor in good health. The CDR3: CASGFRNYNSPLHF. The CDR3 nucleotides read TGTGCCAGCGGCTTCCGAAACTATAATTCACCCCTCCACTTT.